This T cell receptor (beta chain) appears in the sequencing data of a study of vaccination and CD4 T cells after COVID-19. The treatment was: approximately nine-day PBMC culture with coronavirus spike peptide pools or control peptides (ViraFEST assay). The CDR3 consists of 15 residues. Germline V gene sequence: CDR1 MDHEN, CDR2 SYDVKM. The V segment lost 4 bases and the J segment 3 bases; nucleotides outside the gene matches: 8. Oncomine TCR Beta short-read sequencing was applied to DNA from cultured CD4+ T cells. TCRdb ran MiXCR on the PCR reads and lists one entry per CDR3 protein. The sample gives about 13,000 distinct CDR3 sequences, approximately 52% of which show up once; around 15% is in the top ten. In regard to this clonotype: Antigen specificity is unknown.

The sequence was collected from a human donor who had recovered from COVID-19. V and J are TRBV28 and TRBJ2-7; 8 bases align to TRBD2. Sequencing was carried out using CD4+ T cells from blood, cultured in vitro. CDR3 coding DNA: TGTGCCAGCAGTTCGTCCTCAGCGGGAGTCTACGAGCAGTACTTC. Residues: CASSSSSAGVYEQYF.